These 21 T cell receptor beta chains were all obtained from the same sample, sequenced in a study of post-analysis software for immune sequencing data. Study-wide results and limits: Controls showed lower frequencies than patients for five or six TRBV segments, and TRBV5-6, TRBV5-1 and TRBV20-1 were among these.

The TCR beta cDNA libraries carried unique molecular identifiers. TCRdb analysed the PCR reads with MiXCR anew, one entry per CDR3 protein. The table records roughly 800,000 distinct CDR3 sequences, approximately 50% of them present only once. Their antigen targets remain unknown. Sequencing used blood. The receptor source for this set is a girl aged 5 to 17 with multiple sclerosis.

V usage is TRBV7-2 and J usage is TRBJ2-4; 12 bases are shared with TRBD2. The CDR3 totals 18 residues. The germline V gene has CDR1 SGHTA and CDR2 FQGNSA. After removal of 3 bases from V and 0 bases from J, the junction contained 6 bases not matched to a gene. As DNA, the CDR3 is TGTGCCAGCAGCTTTCTAGCGGGGGGGACTCTAGCCAAAAACATTCAGTACTTC. Amino acids: CASSFLAGGTLAKNIQYF.

The genes are TRBV14 and TRBJ2-1; D may be TRBD1 (5 bases). With the DNA end fitting TRBJ2-7 better, the J assignment may be wrong. Germline loops: CDR1 SGHDN, CDR2 FVKESK. This CDR3 spans 16 amino acids. The DNA of the CDR3 is TGTGCCAGCAGCCAAGGACAGACGATCCCAACCTACGAGCAGTACTTC. Encoded protein: CASSQGQTIPTYEQYF.

The chain employs TRBV25-1 and TRBJ2-1, with D tentatively TRBD1 or TRBD2 (5 bases each). V shed 8 bases and J shed 11 bases, with 13 bases lying between them. The CDR3 runs 11 residues. The germline CDR1 and CDR2 sequences are MGHDK and SYGVNS. CDR3 nucleotide sequence: TGTGCCAGCGGGGACCTACTAAAGCAGTTCTTC. Amino acids: CASGDLLKQFF.

CDR3 residues: CASSLDKGGYGYTF. The CDR3 nucleotides are TGCGCCAGCAGCCTGGACAAGGGTGGCTATGGCTACACCTTC. The chain joins TRBV5-1 to TRBJ1-2, with TRBD1 as a possible D gene (5 bases). V gave up 4 bases and J gave up 4 bases, with 14 bases separating them. Germline V gives CDR1 SGHRS, CDR2 YFSETQ. The CDR3 length is 14 residues.

The V and J genes are TRBV10-3 and TRBJ1-2; maybe TRBD1 (5 bases). Per germline, CDR1 ENHRY and CDR2 SYGVKD. Trimming shortened V by 3 bases and J by 4 bases, and 9 bases separated the two germline ends. This CDR3 is 13 amino acids long. CDR3 amino acids: CAISDRQTYGYTF. DNA of the CDR3: TGTGCCATCAGTGATCGACAGACCTATGGCTACACCTTC.

The sample holds a few counts of this clonotype. The chain employs TRBV20-1 and TRBJ2-7; D is undetermined. Germline V gene sequence: CDR1 DFQATT, CDR2 SNEGSKA (reference sequence). This CDR3 comprises 12 residues. The germline V and J ends were trimmed by 3 bases and 2 bases, with 8 bases remaining between them. CDR3 protein: CSASLRTYEQYF. The CDR3 DNA follows: TGCAGTGCTAGTCTCAGGACCTACGAGCAGTACTTC.

The CDR3 DNA follows: TGTGCCAGCAGTTACGACGGGAGGGCCTTTTTTCCCGGGGAGCTGTTTTTT. Its protein product is CASSYDGRAFFPGELFF. V is TRBV6-6 and J is TRBJ2-2; 8 bases are shared with TRBD2. With 2 bases clipped from V and 6 bases from J, the junction kept 11 bases outside the gene matches. CDR1 is MNHNY and CDR2 is SVGAGI in the germline V gene (reference sequence). The CDR3 covers 17 residues.

The CDR3 reads CASSQEAFLPQHF. The CDR3 bases are TGTGCCAGCAGCCAAGAGGCCTTTCTGCCCCAGCATTTT. The genes are TRBV7-3 and TRBJ1-5; D gene unclear. The CDR3 is made up of 13 amino acids. Trimming stripped 5 bases from V and 9 bases from J, with 14 bases between. In germline, CDR1 is SGHTA, CDR2 FQGTGA.

The chain combines TRBV25-1 with TRBJ1-2; perhaps TRBD1 as D (6 bases). V was cut by 4 bases and J by 3 bases, with 18 bases left in between. This CDR3 has 16 residues. Germline V lookup: CDR1 MGHDK, CDR2 SYGVNS. The CDR3 sequence is CASSGVLRGRDYGYTF. DNA for the CDR3: TGTGCCAGCAGTGGGGTCCTTCGGGGGCGCGACTATGGCTACACCTTC.

This clonotype was seen only once. The chain is built from TRBV5-1 and TRBJ2-3, with D perhaps TRBD2 (6 bases). The CDR3 has 14 amino acids. Germline loops: CDR1 SGHRS, CDR2 YFSETQ. The germline V and J ends were trimmed by 0 bases and 10 bases, with 15 bases remaining between them. The CDR3 sequence: CASSLGLGPVAQYF. The CDR3 nucleotides are TGCGCCAGCAGCTTGGGACTAGGACCGGTGGCGCAGTATTTT.

The chain links TRBV29-1 to TRBJ1-2; D perhaps matches TRBD1 (5 bases). CDR1 SQVTM and CDR2 ANQGSEA come from the germline V gene. Trimming removed 1 base from V and 5 bases from J, with 14 bases in between. The CDR3 length is 14 residues. The CDR3 sequence is CSVEVAGFTYGYTF. Written as DNA, the CDR3 is TGCAGCGTTGAAGTGGCAGGGTTTACTTATGGCTACACCTTC.

This clonotype was observed a few times. This chain connects TRBV20-1 to TRBJ2-7; D unclear. CDR1 DFQATT and CDR2 SNEGSKA come from the germline V gene (reference sequence). V was shortened by 8 bases and J by 2 bases, with 10 bases between the two germline ends. The CDR3 has 11 residues. The CDR3: CSPTNTYEQYF. The CDR3 nucleotides read TGCAGTCCTACTAATACCTACGAGCAGTACTTC.

The V call is TRBV7-8, the J call TRBJ2-1; 12 bases align to TRBD2. The CDR3 runs 15 residues. Trimming cost V 3 bases and J 5 bases; bases outside gene matches: 2. Per the germline V gene, CDR1 is SGHVS and CDR2 is FQNEAQ. The CDR3 spells CASSFRLAGDNEQFF. The CDR3 nucleotides read TGTGCCAGCAGCTTCCGACTAGCGGGAGACAATGAGCAGTTCTTC.

The chain links TRBV20-1 to TRBJ2-1; no firm D call. From germline, CDR1 is DFQATT and CDR2 SNEGSKA (reference sequence). The germline V and J ends were trimmed by 3 bases and 0 bases, with 12 bases remaining between them. This CDR3 is built from 15 residues. As DNA, the CDR3 is TGCAGTGCTAGGGCCATAATCGGCTCCTACAATGAGCAGTTCTTC. This encodes CSARAIIGSYNEQFF.

The chain has TRBV20-1 and TRBJ1-6; D might be TRBD1 (5 bases). CDR3 length equals 17 residues. The germline gives CDR1 DFQATT, CDR2 SNEGSKA (reference sequence). V dropped 5 bases and J dropped 7 bases, with 24 bases sitting between them. CDR3 in DNA: TGCAGTGCTCGGTCTATGGGGGGTCGGTTAAACAATTCACCCCTCCACTTT. Protein product: CSARSMGGRLNNSPLHF.

This clonotype was detected a few times. The chain uses TRBV5-1 and TRBJ2-1; 12 nucleotides match TRBD1. The CDR3 spans 14 residues. Germline V CDR1 and CDR2: SGHRS, YFSETQ. Trimming took 7 bases from V and 8 from J; bases not matched to a gene: 7. As DNA, the CDR3 is TGCGCCAGCTCTAGGGACAGGGGGCCTGATGAGCAGTTCTTC. Its translation: CASSRDRGPDEQFF.

The chain is built from TRBV7-6 and TRBJ2-5; 7 bases line up with TRBD2. CDR3 length: 15 residues. The junction had 12 bases not matched to a gene; V was cut back by 6 bases and J by 5 bases. Germline V gene data show CDR1 as SGHVS and CDR2 as FNYEAQ. CDR3 amino acids: CASSLQGGRRETQYF. DNA for the CDR3: TGTGCCAGCAGTCTTCAGGGAGGGAGGCGGGAGACCCAGTACTTC.

This sequence joins TRBV11-2 and TRBJ2-5; tentative D call: TRBD1 (6 bases). The CDR3 has 18 amino acids. Trimming left V 5 bases short and J 3 bases short, with 25 bases between. CDR1 is SGHAT, CDR2 FQNNGV, per germline. Here the CDR3 DNA reads TGTGCCAGCAGCCACTCTTTCGGGGACCAGGGGCTAAAAGAGACCCAGTACTTC. The encoded protein is CASSHSFGDQGLKETQYF.

The chain employs TRBV3-1 and TRBJ1-2; D not resolved. Germline CDR1 is LGHDT and CDR2 is YNNKEL (reference sequence). V was trimmed by 4 bases and J by 6 bases, leaving 12 bases between them. The CDR3 runs to 13 residues. In DNA form, the CDR3 reads TGTGCCAGCAGCCGACGAGCCCTGGATGGCTACACCTTC. Its translation: CASSRRALDGYTF.

This clonotype came up a few times. The rearrangement uses TRBV29-1 and TRBJ2-6; 12 positions agree with TRBD2. The CDR3 consists of 18 residues. The V gene's germline CDR1 is SQVTM and CDR2 ANQGSEA. The trim removed 4 bases at V and 0 bases at J, leaving 7 bases unmatched. The CDR3 here is CSVVLLAGGSSGANVLTF. The CDR3 nucleotides are TGCAGCGTTGTACTACTAGCGGGGGGAAGCTCTGGGGCCAACGTCCTGACTTTC. The full variable domain, completed using reference TRBV29-1 and TRBJ2-6, is SAVISQKPSRDICQRGTSLTIQCQVDSQVTMMFWYRQQPGQSLTLIATANQGSEATYESGFVIDKFPISRPNLTFSTLTVSNMSPEDSSIYLCSVVLLAGGSSGANVLTFGAGSRLTVL.

The sample holds a few counts of this clonotype. The chain recombines TRBV10-3 with TRBJ1-2, with 11 nucleotides matching TRBD1. Unmatched junction bases numbered 3, after V lost 6 bases and J lost 3 bases. The CDR3 sequence is 14 residues long. Looked up from germline, CDR1 is ENHRY and CDR2 is SYGVKD. The CDR3 sequence: CAISPGQGDYGYTF. The CDR3 bases are TGTGCCATCAGCCCGGGACAGGGGGACTATGGCTACACCTTC.